These T cell receptor beta chains were read from a single sample in a study of blood T cell repertoires in COVID-19. Method: immunoSEQ multiplex PCR; TCRdb's copy keeps in-frame clones and lacks some. Of around 310,000 clones in the sample, 89% are singletons; the top ten hold roughly an eighth. Material for sequencing was peripheral blood. The source of these receptors is a woman aged 55 to 70 with acute or convalescent COVID-19. Both conserved end residues are part of each CDR3. A D gene is named only where the DNA matches it firmly. The size of a clone is reported for some rows only, either as once, few or many, or as a class for expanded clones.

J | V | D | size | CDR3 | DNA
TRBJ2-3 | TRBV14 | - | - | CASSRSGGTDTQYF | TGTGCCAGCAGCCGTAGCGGAGGAACAGATACGCAGTATTTT
TRBJ1-2 | TRBV9 | TRBD1 | - | CASSVGQVNGYTF | TGTGCCAGCAGCGTTGGACAGGTGAATGGCTACACCTTC
TRBJ1-5 | TRBV7-9 | TRBD1 | - | CASSPGTGYNQPQHF | TGTGCCAGCAGCCCGGGGACAGGCTACAATCAGCCCCAGCATTTT
TRBJ2-7 | TRBV7-2 | TRBD2 | - | CASRPGLASYEQYF | TGTGCCAGCAGGCCGGGACTAGCTTCCTACGAGCAGTACTTC
TRBJ2-3 | TRBV5-5 | - | - | CASSLARAGDTQYF | TGTGCCAGCAGCTTGGCCAGGGCTGGAGATACGCAGTATTTT
TRBJ2-5 | TRBV5-1 | TRBD2 | - | CASSYSTSGGQETQYF | TGCGCCAGCAGCTACTCGACTAGCGGGGGGCAAGAGACCCAGTACTTC
TRBJ2-3 | TRBV27 | - | once | CASSFLRSTDTQYF | TGTGCCAGCAGTTTTTTGAGGAGCACAGATACGCAGTATTTT
TRBJ1-2 | TRBV10-2 | - | - | CASSAKVRTDGYTF | TGCGCCAGCAGTGCTAAAGTCAGGACAGATGGCTACACCTTC
TRBJ2-1 | TRBV9 | TRBD2 | - | CASSVDLAGGPRNEQFF | TGTGCCAGCAGCGTAGACCTAGCGGGGGGGCCCCGGAATGAGCAGTTCTTC
TRBJ1-5 | TRBV4-1 | - | - | CASSPDEVNQPQHF | TGCGCCAGCAGCCCAGATGAGGTCAATCAGCCCCAGCATTTT
TRBJ2-7 | TRBV6-2/TRBV6-3 | TRBD2 | once | CASSRPRLAGVLYEQYF | TGTGCCAGCAGCCGCCCCCGACTAGCGGGAGTTCTCTACGAGCAGTACTTC
TRBJ1-1 | TRBV9 | - | - | CASSDGFQTMNTEAFF | TGTGCCAGCAGCGATGGGTTCCAGACTATGAACACTGAAGCTTTCTTT
TRBJ1-1 | TRBV18 | - | - | CASSPQGSEAFF | TGTGCCAGCTCACCACAGGGGTCTGAAGCTTTCTTT
TRBJ2-1 | TRBV7-3 | TRBD2 | - | CASSSGLAGGIAYNEQFF | TGTGCCAGCAGCTCCGGACTAGCGGGGGGCATAGCCTACAATGAGCAGTTCTTC
TRBJ1-1 | TRBV15 | TRBD1 | - | CATSSGQASTEAFF | TGTGCCACCAGCAGCGGACAGGCGAGCACTGAAGCTTTCTTT
TRBJ1-1 | TRBV9 | - | - | CASSVREDTEAFF | TGTGCCAGCAGCGTAAGGGAGGACACTGAAGCTTTCTTT
TRBJ2-7 | TRBV11-2 | TRBD2 | - | CASSLRGGRIDEQYF | TGTGCCAGCAGCTTACGGGGCGGGAGGATCGACGAGCAGTACTTC
TRBJ2-5 | TRBV11-3 | TRBD2 | - | CASSRGGRETQYF | TGTGCCAGCAGCCGAGGCGGGAGAGAGACCCAGTACTTC
TRBJ2-4 | TRBV6-2/TRBV6-3 | - | - | CASSYIRGGKNIQYF | TGTGCCAGCAGTTACATCCGGGGAGGCAAAAACATTCAGTACTTC
TRBJ1-2 | TRBV20-1 | TRBD1 | - | CSASDRARGGYTF | TGCAGTGCTAGTGACAGGGCCCGTGGTGGCTACACCTTC
TRBJ2-1 | TRBV5-1 | TRBD1 | - | CASSFGQGASNEQFF | TGCGCCAGCAGCTTCGGACAGGGGGCAAGCAATGAGCAGTTCTTC
TRBJ2-1 | TRBV6-6 | - | - | CASSYPQDEQFF | TGTGCCAGCAGTTACCCTCAGGATGAGCAGTTCTTC
TRBJ2-3 | TRBV9 | - | - | CASSVKGGLDTQYF | TGTGCCAGCAGCGTAAAAGGAGGCTTGGATACGCAGTATTTT
TRBJ2-2 | TRBV10-2 | - | - | CASSDRNTGELFF | TGCGCCAGCAGTGACCGTAACACCGGGGAGCTGTTTTTT
TRBJ1-4 | TRBV28 | TRBD1 | - | CASSSEGQGMSREKLFF | TGTGCCAGCAGTTCCGAAGGACAGGGGATGAGTCGTGAAAAACTGTTTTTT
TRBJ1-1 | TRBV7-6 | - | - | CASSLAQGNTEAFF | TGTGCCAGCAGCTTAGCTCAGGGGAACACTGAAGCTTTCTTT
TRBJ1-4 | TRBV10-3 | TRBD1 | - | CAIRWDRAGKLFF | TGTGCCATCAGATGGGACAGGGCAGGAAAACTGTTTTTT
TRBJ1-2 | TRBV28 | - | few | CASSLRGTYGYTF | TGTGCCAGCAGTTTGAGAGGTACCTATGGCTACACCTTC
TRBJ2-5 | TRBV28 | TRBD1 | - | CASSLVGTGFEAQYF | TGTGCCAGCAGTTTGGTCGGGACAGGGTTTGAGGCCCAGTACTTC
TRBJ2-3 | TRBV15 | - | once | CATSRGTQRSTDTQYF | TGTGCCACCAGCAGAGGGACACAAAGAAGCACAGATACGCAGTATTTT
TRBJ1-1 | TRBV5-6 | TRBD1 | - | CASSQGQVKPGAFF | TGTGCCAGCAGCCAGGGACAGGTCAAACCCGGGGCTTTCTTT
TRBJ1-1 | TRBV27 | TRBD1 | - | CASSISGTVIRAFF | TGTGCCAGCAGTATCTCCGGGACAGTCATCCGAGCTTTCTTT
TRBJ1-1 | TRBV7-8 | - | - | CASSSQRNTEAFF | TGTGCCAGCAGCTCACAGAGGAACACTGAAGCTTTCTTT
TRBJ1-2 | TRBV27 | TRBD1 | - | CASRSGGGYTF | TGTGCCAGCAGGTCAGGGGGCGGCTACACCTTC
TRBJ2-5 | TRBV5-1 | TRBD1 | - | CASSLAGGPETQYF | TGCGCCAGCAGCTTGGCAGGGGGCCCGGAGACCCAGTACTTC
TRBJ2-3 | TRBV9 | TRBD1 | - | CASSPWTGETDTQYF | TGTGCCAGCAGCCCGTGGACAGGGGAGACAGATACGCAGTATTTT
TRBJ1-2 | TRBV5-6 | TRBD1 | - | CASSFRTGWGSGYGYTF | TGTGCCAGCAGCTTTCGGACAGGGTGGGGTTCGGGGTATGGCTACACCTTC
TRBJ1-5 | TRBV7-8 | - | - | CASSLVGRGGYQPQHF | TGTGCCAGCAGCTTAGTTGGGCGGGGGGGTTATCAGCCCCAGCATTTT
TRBJ1-4 | TRBV3-1/TRBV3-2 | - | - | CASSQDPPRGSFEKLFF | TGTGCCAGCAGCCAAGATCCGCCCCGGGGGTCGTTTGAAAAACTGTTTTTT
TRBJ2-2 | TRBV5-1 | - | few | CASSPTEPKWTGELFF | TGCGCCAGCAGCCCTACAGAGCCGAAGTGGACCGGGGAGCTGTTTTTT
TRBJ2-7 | TRBV9 | TRBD2 | few | CASSVAAGAYYEQYF | TGTGCCAGCAGCGTAGCGGCGGGAGCCTACTACGAGCAGTACTTC
TRBJ2-3 | TRBV18 | - | - | CASSPASRDTQYF | TGTGCCAGCTCACCGGCTAGCAGAGATACGCAGTATTTT
TRBJ2-5 | TRBV7-2 | TRBD2 | - | CASSLESRGAKTQYF | TGTGCCAGCAGCTTAGAATCGCGGGGGGCCAAGACCCAGTACTTC
TRBJ2-2 | TRBV7-2 | - | - | CASSTGSSTGELFF | TGTGCCAGCAGCACAGGGTCTAGCACCGGGGAGCTGTTTTTT
TRBJ2-7 | TRBV7-9 | - | - | CASSSDSLEEQYF | TGTGCCAGCAGCTCGGACAGCCTTGAGGAGCAGTACTTC
TRBJ1-6 | TRBV9 | TRBD1 | - | CASSQTGQNNSPLHF | TGTGCCAGCAGTCAGACGGGACAGAATAATTCACCCCTCCACTTT
TRBJ2-1 | TRBV10-3 | TRBD1 | - | CAISGQGDSYNEQFF | TGTGCCATCAGTGGGCAGGGGGACTCCTACAATGAGCAGTTCTTC
TRBJ2-1 | TRBV2 | - | - | CARSPGAVNEQFF | TGTGCCAGATCTCCGGGAGCGGTCAATGAGCAGTTCTTC
TRBJ1-2 | TRBV10-2 | - | - | CASSAPTSRAAYGYTF | TGCGCCAGCAGTGCCCCAACCTCCAGGGCAGCCTATGGCTACACCTTC
TRBJ2-5 | TRBV7-2 | - | - | CASSLVTPRAQETQYF | TGTGCCAGCAGCTTAGTCACCCCGAGGGCCCAAGAGACCCAGTACTTC
TRBJ1-5 | TRBV7-2 | TRBD1 | - | CASSLATGGPQPQHF | TGTGCCAGCAGCTTAGCTACAGGGGGCCCGCAGCCCCAGCATTTT
TRBJ2-1 | TRBV27 | - | once | CASRDGTYNEQFF | TGTGCCAGCAGGGACGGGACCTACAATGAGCAGTTCTTC
TRBJ1-2 | TRBV7-3 | - | - | CASSLGGGSDGYTF | TGTGCCAGCAGCTTAGGTGGGGGCAGCGATGGCTACACCTTC
TRBJ2-7 | TRBV15 | - | - | CATSRGRGTVYEQYF | TGTGCCACCAGCAGGGGTCGGGGGACGGTCTACGAGCAGTACTTC